This T cell receptor beta chain was sequenced for a study of cytomegalovirus exposure and HLA in healthy donors. With 0 bases clipped from V and 4 bases from J, the junction kept 13 bases outside the gene matches. The length of the CDR3 is 18 residues. The germline CDR1 and CDR2 sequences are LGHNA and YSLEER. Primers included in the PCR were 60 Vbeta and 13 Jbeta primers. TCRdb keeps only in-frame clones here, not all; method: immunoSEQ multiplex PCR. Of about 82,000 clones in the sample, less than 80% were seen once. The chain couples TRBV4-3 to TRBJ1-2, with 8 bases fitting TRBD1. The sequenced sample consisted of PBMCs. This clonotype was obtained from a human donor in good health. The CDR3 loop is CASSQDREGDRNIYGYTF. The CDR3 DNA reads TGCGCCAGCAGCCAAGATCGCGAGGGGGACAGGAACATCTATGGCTACACCTTC.